This passage covers 14 T cell receptor beta chains from one sample sequenced in a study of control samples from healthy donors and cancer patients. Data came from immunoSEQ multiplex PCR; TCRdb stores just in-frame clones and leaves some out. The sample holds around 67,000 clones, around nine tenths seen once. The sequenced sample was PBMCs. All receptors derive from a man in his fifties or sixties with colorectal cancer.

This clone showed up just once. The rearrangement uses TRBV2 and TRBJ2-3; D is ambiguous. Trimming left V 6 bases short and J 2 bases short, with 12 bases between. Germline CDR1 and CDR2: SNHLY and FYNNEI. The CDR3 has 14 residues. This chain's CDR3 is CASSPGSPTDTQYF. DNA of the CDR3: TGTGCCAGCAGCCCCGGATCACCCACAGATACGCAGTATTTT.

This chain's CDR3 is CASSPPQGRGLGYTF. The CDR3 coding sequence is TGTGCCAGCTCACCACCTCAGGGGAGGGGTCTTGGCTACACCTTC. This chain uses TRBV18 with TRBJ1-2; the D gene is possibly TRBD1 (6 bases). The length of the CDR3 is 15 residues. Germline V CDR1 and CDR2: KGHSH, LQKENI. The V end was cut by 0 bases, the J end by 7 bases, with 15 bases between.

The chain couples TRBV18 to TRBJ2-2; no firm D call. V was clipped by 4 bases and J by 0 bases, with 6 bases between them. The germline V gene has CDR1 KGHSH and CDR2 LQKENI. The CDR3 extends over 14 amino acids. CDR3 in amino acids: CASSLLANTGELFF. The CDR3 bases are TGTGCCAGCTCACTCCTCGCGAACACCGGGGAGCTGTTTTTT.

A single count supports this clone. CDR3 residues: CSAMGSEQFF. CDR3 DNA sequence: TGCAGTGCTATGGGGAGTGAGCAGTTCTTC. This chain joins TRBV20-1 and TRBJ2-1, with a possible D match to TRBD2 (5 bases). The CDR3 has 10 residues. Germline assignment: CDR1 DFQATT and CDR2 SNEGSKA (reference sequence). Deletions cut 4 bases from V and 9 bases from J, with 7 bases between.

The gene calls are TRBV4-2 and TRBJ2-7; tentative D call: TRBD2 (6 bases). V was cut by 1 base and J by 3 bases, with 10 bases left in between. Germline V gene sequence: CDR1 LGHNA, CDR2 YNFKEQ. The CDR3 totals 14 residues. CDR3 in DNA: TGTGCCAGCAGCCAAGCGAGGACTATCTACGAGCAGTACTTC. Its translation: CASSQARTIYEQYF.

The gene calls are TRBV19 and TRBJ2-1, with 9 bases lining up with TRBD2. The CDR3 has 20 amino acids. The trim removed 0 bases at V and 1 base at J, leaving 13 bases unmatched. Germline loops: CDR1 LNHDA, CDR2 SQIVND (reference sequence). CDR3 bases: TGTGCCAGTAGTATAGAAGGCGGGGGGGCGCCTGGTCGGTCCTACAATGAGCAGTTCTTC. Amino acids: CASSIEGGGAPGRSYNEQFF.

The chain combines TRBV9 with TRBJ2-7, with D unresolved. CDR3 size: 13 residues. V was cut by 3 bases and J by 6 bases, with 13 bases left in between. Germline loops: CDR1 SGDLS, CDR2 YYNGEE. The CDR3 region is CASSEAPLSEQYF. Here the CDR3 DNA reads TGTGCCAGCAGCGAGGCCCCCCTTTCCGAGCAGTACTTC. Full variable domain (missing parts from reference TRBV9 and TRBJ2-7): DSGVTQTPKHLITATGQRVTLRCSPRSGDLSVYWYQQSLDQGLQFLIQYYNGEERAKGNILERFSAQQFPDLHSELNLSSLELGDSALYFCASSEAPLSEQYFGPGTRLTVT.

This clone was picked up one time. The rearrangement links TRBV28 to TRBJ2-3, with TRBD1 matching over 7 bases. Per germline, CDR1 MDHEN and CDR2 SYDVKM. V was pared by 4 bases and J by 2 bases, with 3 bases of the junction left unmatched. CDR3 length: 14 residues. The CDR3 DNA sequence: TGTGCCAGCAGTTCGACAGGGATCACAGATACGCAGTATTTT. This encodes CASSSTGITDTQYF.

The chain is built from TRBV7-6 and TRBJ2-3; 9 nucleotides match TRBD2. V lost 6 bases to trimming and J lost 1 base; unmatched junction nucleotides: 8. Germline-derived CDR1 and CDR2 are SGHVS and FNYEAQ. The CDR3 is 16 amino acids. DNA for the CDR3: TGTGCCAGCAGGATTTTAGCGGGGGACGGCACAGATACGCAGTATTTT. Its translation: CASRILAGDGTDTQYF.

The J gene is TRBJ2-1, the V gene TRBV13; 8 bases map to TRBD1. Germline CDR1 and CDR2: PRHDT and FYEKMQ (reference sequence). The CDR3 contains 14 residues. V was clipped by 4 bases and J by 4 bases; unmatched bases: 3. CDR3 sequence (DNA): TGTGCCAGCAGCTACTACAGGGGGTACAATGAGCAGTTCTTC. As protein: CASSYYRGYNEQFF. Full variable domain (remainder filled in from reference TRBV13 and TRBJ2-1): AAGVIQSPRHLIKEKRETATLKCYPIPRHDTVYWYQQGPGQDPQFLISFYEKMQSDKGSIPDRFSAQQFSDYHSELNMSSLELGDSALYFCASSYYRGYNEQFFGPGTRLTVL.

This chain joins TRBV5-6 and TRBJ1-3; tentative D call: TRBD1 (6 bases). Germline CDR1 is SGHDT and CDR2 is YYEEEE. Trimming left V 2 bases short and J 2 bases short, with 8 bases between. This CDR3 is built from 14 residues. Here the CDR3 reads CASSLRTAGNTIYF. The DNA of the CDR3 is TGTGCCAGCAGCTTACGGACAGCTGGAAACACCATATATTTT.

The chain uses TRBV18 and TRBJ2-1; 15 bases align to TRBD2. This CDR3 spans 13 amino acids. V was clipped by 8 bases and J by 7 bases; unmatched bases: 0. Looked up from germline, CDR1 is KGHSH and CDR2 is LQKENI. This chain's CDR3 is CASGTSGGNEQFF. The CDR3 region has the DNA TGTGCCAGCGGGACTAGCGGGGGGAATGAGCAGTTCTTC.

The chain is built from TRBV4-1 and TRBJ1-5; D gene uncertain. Trimming left V 4 bases short and J 0 bases short, with 10 bases between. Germline assignment: CDR1 MGHRA and CDR2 YSYEKL. The CDR3 is made up of 15 amino acids. CDR3 sequence (DNA): TGCGCCAGCAGCCCGCTCGCGGCTAGCAATCAGCCCCAGCATTTT. It yields the protein CASSPLAASNQPQHF.

This chain joins TRBV4-2 and TRBJ2-7, with D hard to call. This CDR3 spans 14 amino acids. Per the germline V gene, CDR1 is LGHNA and CDR2 is YNFKEQ. V was clipped by 0 bases and J by 6 bases, with 12 bases between them. For the CDR3, the DNA is TGTGCCAGCAGCCAAGACAACGAGGTGAGCGAGCAGTACTTC. This gives the protein CASSQDNEVSEQYF.